This T cell receptor beta chain was identified in a study of T cell changes during pregnancy in multiple sclerosis. This table comes from immunoSEQ multiplex PCR, and its TCRdb copy is limited to in-frame clones, with some not included. The sample comprises some 55,000 clones, about 86% of which are singletons, and 5.3% rests with the top ten. The CDR3 is made up of 16 amino acids. Germline V gene data show CDR1 as SGHVS and CDR2 as FQNEAQ. V lost 1 base, J lost 0 bases, and 10 bases lay in between. The sequenced sample consisted of peripheral blood from another person, used as feeder cells. The chain has TRBV7-8 and TRBJ2-1, with D tentatively TRBD2 (6 bases). This TCR was recovered from a human donor whose cells served as feeder cells for cultures in a pregnancy study. The CDR3 here is CASSLEGTSSYNEQFF. DNA of the CDR3: TGTGCCAGCAGCTTAGAGGGGACTTCCTCCTACAATGAGCAGTTCTTC.